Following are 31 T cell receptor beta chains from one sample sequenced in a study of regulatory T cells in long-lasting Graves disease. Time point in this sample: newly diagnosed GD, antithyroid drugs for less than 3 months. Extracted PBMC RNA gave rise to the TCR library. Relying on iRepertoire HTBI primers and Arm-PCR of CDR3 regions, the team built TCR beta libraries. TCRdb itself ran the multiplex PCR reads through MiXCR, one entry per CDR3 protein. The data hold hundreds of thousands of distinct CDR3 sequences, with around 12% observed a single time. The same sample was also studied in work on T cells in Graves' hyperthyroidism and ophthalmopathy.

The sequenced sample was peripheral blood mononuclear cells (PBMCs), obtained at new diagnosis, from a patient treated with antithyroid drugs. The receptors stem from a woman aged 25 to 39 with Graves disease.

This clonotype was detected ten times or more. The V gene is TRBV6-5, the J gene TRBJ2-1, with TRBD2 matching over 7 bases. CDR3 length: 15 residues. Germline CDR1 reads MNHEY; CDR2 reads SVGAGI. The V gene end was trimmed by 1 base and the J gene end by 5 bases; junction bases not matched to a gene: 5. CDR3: CASSYYGTNNNEQFF. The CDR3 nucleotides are TGTGCCAGCAGTTACTACGGGACTAACAACAATGAGCAGTTCTTC.

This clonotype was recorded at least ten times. The CDR3 loop is CASSASSGTTDTQYF. The CDR3 nucleotides are TGTGCCAGCAGCGCTTCTAGCGGGACCACAGATACGCAGTATTTT. The chain joins TRBV9 to TRBJ2-3; 9 bases match TRBD2. Looked up from germline, CDR1 is SGDLS and CDR2 is YYNGEE. The V gene end was trimmed by 3 bases and the J gene end by 2 bases; junction bases not matched to a gene: 4. CDR3 length equals 15 residues. Filled out from reference TRBV9 and TRBJ2-3, the complete variable domain reads DSGVTQTPKHLITATGQRVTLRCSPRSGDLSVYWYQQSLDQGLQFLIQYYNGEERAKGNILERFSAQQFPDLHSELNLSSLELGDSALYFCASSASSGTTDTQYFGPGTRLTVL.

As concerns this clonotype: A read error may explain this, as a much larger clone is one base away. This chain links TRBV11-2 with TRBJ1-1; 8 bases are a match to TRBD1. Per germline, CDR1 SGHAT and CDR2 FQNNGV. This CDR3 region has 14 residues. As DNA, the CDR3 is TGTGCCAGCAGCTTTCCACAGGGGGAAATCGGGGCTCTCTTT. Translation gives CASSFPQGEIGALF.

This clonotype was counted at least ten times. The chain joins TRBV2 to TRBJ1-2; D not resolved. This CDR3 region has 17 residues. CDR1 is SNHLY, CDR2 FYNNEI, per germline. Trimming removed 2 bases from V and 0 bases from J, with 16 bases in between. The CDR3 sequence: CASSEITGWGANYGYTF. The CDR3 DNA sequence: TGTGCCAGCAGTGAAATTACGGGATGGGGAGCTAACTATGGCTACACCTTC.

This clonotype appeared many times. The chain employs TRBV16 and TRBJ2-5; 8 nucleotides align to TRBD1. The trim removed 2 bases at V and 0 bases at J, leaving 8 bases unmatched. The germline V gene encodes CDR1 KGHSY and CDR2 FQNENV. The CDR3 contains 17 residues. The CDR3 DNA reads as TGTGCCAGCAGCCAAGCCGGGACAGGAGAGTACCAAGAGACCCAGTACTTC. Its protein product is CASSQAGTGEYQETQYF.

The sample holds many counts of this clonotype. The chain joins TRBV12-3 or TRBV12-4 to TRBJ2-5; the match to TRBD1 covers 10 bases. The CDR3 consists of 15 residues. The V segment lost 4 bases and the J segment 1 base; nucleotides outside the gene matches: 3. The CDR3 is CASSSGQGSQETQYF. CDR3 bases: TGTGCCAGCAGTTCGGGACAGGGGAGCCAAGAGACCCAGTACTTC.

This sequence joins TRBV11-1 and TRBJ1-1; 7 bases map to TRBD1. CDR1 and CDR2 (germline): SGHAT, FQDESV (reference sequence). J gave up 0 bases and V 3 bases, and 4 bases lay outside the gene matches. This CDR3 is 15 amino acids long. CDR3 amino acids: CASSLEGAVNTEAFF. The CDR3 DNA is TGTGCCAGCAGCTTGGAGGGGGCGGTGAACACTGAAGCTTTCTTT.

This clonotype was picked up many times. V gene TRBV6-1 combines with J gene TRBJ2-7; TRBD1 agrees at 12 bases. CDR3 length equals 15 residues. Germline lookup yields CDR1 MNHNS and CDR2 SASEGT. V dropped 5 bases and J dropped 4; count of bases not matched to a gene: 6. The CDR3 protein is CASSTGTGGRYEQYF. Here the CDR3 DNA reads TGTGCCAGCAGTACAGGGACAGGGGGCAGATACGAGCAGTACTTC.

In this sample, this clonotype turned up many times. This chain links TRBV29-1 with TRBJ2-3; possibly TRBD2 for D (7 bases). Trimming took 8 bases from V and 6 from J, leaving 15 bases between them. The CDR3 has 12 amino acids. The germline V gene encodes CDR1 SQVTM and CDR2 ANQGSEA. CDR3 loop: CSCGGSGDTQYF. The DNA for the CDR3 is TGCAGCTGCGGGGGCAGTGGGGATACGCAGTATTTT.

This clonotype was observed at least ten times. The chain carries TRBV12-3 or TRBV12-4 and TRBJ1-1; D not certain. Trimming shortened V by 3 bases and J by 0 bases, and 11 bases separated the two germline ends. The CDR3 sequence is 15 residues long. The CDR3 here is CASSFSAPMNTEAFF. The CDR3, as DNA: TGTGCCAGCAGTTTTTCGGCCCCCATGAACACTGAAGCTTTCTTT.

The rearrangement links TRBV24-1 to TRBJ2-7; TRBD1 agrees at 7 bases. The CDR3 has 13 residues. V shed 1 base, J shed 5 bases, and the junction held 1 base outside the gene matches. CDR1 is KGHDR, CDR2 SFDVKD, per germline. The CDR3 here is CATSDFRGHEQYF. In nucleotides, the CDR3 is TGTGCCACCAGTGATTTTAGGGGGCACGAGCAGTACTTC.

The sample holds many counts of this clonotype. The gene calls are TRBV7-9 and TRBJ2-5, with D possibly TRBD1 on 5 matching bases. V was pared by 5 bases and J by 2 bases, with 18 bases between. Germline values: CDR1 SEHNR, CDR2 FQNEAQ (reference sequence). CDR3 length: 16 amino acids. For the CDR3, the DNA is TGTGCCAGCAGCCCGATCCCAGGCAGGGCACAAGAGACCCAGTACTTC. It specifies CASSPIPGRAQETQYF. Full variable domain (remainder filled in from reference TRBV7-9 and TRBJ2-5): DTGVSQNPRHKITKRGQNVTFRCDPISEHNRLYWYRQTLGQGPEFLTYFQNEAQLEKSRLLSDRFSAERPKGSFSTLEIQRTEQGDSAMYLCASSPIPGRAQETQYFGPGTRLLVL.

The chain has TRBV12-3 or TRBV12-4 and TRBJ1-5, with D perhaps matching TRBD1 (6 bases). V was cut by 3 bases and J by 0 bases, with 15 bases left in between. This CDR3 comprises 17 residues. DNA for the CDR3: TGTGCCAGCAGTTTTCTAACAGGGCTGATTAGCAATCAGCCCCAGCATTTT. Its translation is CASSFLTGLISNQPQHF.

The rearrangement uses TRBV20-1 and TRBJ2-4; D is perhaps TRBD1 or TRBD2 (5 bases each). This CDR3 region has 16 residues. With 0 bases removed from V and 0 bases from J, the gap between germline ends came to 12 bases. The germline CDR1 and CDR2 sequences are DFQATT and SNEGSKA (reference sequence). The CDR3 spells CSARDLGDLAKNIQYF. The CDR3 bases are TGCAGTGCTAGAGATCTCGGGGACCTAGCCAAAAACATTCAGTACTTC.

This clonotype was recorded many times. DNA of the CDR3: TGTGCCTGGAGGACATACAATGAGCAGTTCTTC. Translation gives CAWRTYNEQFF. V gene TRBV30 combines with J gene TRBJ2-1; unclear D gene. Germline V gives CDR1 GTSNPN, CDR2 SVGIG (reference sequence). V was clipped by 3 bases and J by 4 bases, with 4 bases between them. The CDR3 is made up of 11 amino acids.

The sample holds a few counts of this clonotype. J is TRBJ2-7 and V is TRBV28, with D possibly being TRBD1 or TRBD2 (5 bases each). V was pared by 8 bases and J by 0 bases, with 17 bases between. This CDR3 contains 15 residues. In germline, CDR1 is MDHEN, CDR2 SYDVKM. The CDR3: CASCSPGRSSYEQYF. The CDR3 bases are TGTGCCAGCTGTTCACCGGGACGGAGCTCCTACGAGCAGTACTTC.

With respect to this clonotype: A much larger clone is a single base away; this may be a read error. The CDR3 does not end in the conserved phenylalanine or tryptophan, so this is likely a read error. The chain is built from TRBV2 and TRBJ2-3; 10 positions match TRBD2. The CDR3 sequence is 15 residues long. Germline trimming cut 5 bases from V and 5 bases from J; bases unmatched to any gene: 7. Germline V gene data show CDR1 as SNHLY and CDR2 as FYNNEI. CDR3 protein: CASSFIAGGIDTQYL. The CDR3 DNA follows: TGTGCCAGCAGTTTCATAGCGGGAGGTATAGATACGCAGTATCTT.

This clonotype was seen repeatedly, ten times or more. CDR3 bases: TGTGCCAGCAGCTTACAGGGAACAGATACGCAGTATTTT. Translating it yields CASSLQGTDTQYF. The genes are TRBV11-3 and TRBJ2-3, with D maybe TRBD1 (5 bases). CDR1 and CDR2 (germline): SGHNT, YENEEA. The CDR3 runs to 13 residues. V lost 2 bases to trimming and J lost 3 bases, with 6 bases between them.

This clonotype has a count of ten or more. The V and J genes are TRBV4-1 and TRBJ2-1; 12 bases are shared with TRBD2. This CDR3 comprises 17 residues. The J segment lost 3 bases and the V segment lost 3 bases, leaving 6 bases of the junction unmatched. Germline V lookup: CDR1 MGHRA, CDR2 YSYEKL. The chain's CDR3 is CASSHAGLAGIYNEQFF. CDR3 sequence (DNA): TGCGCCAGCAGCCACGCCGGACTAGCGGGAATCTACAATGAGCAGTTCTTC.

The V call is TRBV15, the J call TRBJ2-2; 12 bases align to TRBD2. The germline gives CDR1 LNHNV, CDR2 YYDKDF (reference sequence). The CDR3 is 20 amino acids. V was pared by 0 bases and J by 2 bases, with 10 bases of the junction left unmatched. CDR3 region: CATSRDKSWTSGDNTGELFF. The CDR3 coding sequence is TGTGCCACCAGCAGAGATAAGTCTTGGACTAGCGGGGATAACACCGGGGAGCTGTTTTTT.

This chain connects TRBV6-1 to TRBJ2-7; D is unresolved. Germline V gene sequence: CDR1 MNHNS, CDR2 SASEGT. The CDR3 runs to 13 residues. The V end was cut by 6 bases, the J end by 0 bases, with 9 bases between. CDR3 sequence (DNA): TGTGCCAGCAGCCATGTCGGCTCCTACGAGCAGTACTTC. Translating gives CASSHVGSYEQYF.

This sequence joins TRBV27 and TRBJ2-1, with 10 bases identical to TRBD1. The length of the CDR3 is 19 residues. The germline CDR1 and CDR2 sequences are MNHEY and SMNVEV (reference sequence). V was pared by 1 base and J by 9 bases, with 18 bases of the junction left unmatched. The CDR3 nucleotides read TGTGCCAGCAGTTTATGCCCTCCGGTGACAGGGGGCAGGTCAGGTGAGCAGTTCTTC. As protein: CASSLCPPVTGGRSGEQFF.

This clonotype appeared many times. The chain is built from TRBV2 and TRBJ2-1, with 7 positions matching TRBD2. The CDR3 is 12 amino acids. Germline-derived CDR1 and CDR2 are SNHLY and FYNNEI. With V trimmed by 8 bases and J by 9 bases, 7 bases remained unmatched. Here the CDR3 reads CASEQSGGEQFF. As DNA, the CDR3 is TGTGCCAGCGAACAATCGGGGGGTGAGCAGTTCTTC.

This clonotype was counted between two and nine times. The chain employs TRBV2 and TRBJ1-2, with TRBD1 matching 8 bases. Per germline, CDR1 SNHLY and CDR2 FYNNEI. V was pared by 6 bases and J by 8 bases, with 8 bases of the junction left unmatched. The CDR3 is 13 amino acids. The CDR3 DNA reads TGTGCCAGCAGCCCTAGGACAGGGTTAGGCTACACCTTC. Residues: CASSPRTGLGYTF. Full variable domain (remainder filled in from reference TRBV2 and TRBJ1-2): EPEVTQTPSHQVTQMGQEVILRCVPISNHLYFYWYRQILGQKVEFLVSFYNNEISEKSEIFDDQFSVERPDGSNFTLKIRSTKLEDSAMYFCASSPRTGLGYTFGSGTRLTVV.

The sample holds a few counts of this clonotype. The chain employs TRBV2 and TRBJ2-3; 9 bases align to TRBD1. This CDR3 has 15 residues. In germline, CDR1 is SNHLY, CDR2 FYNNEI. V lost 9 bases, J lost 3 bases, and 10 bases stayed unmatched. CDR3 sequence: CASGRDRGFTDTQYF. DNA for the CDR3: TGTGCCAGTGGGAGAGACAGGGGGTTTACAGATACGCAGTATTTT.

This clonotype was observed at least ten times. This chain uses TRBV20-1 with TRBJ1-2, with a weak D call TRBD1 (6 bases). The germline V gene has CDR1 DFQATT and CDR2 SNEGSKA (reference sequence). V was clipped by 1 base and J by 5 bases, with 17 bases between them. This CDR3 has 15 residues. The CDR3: CSARVRDKGPYGYTF. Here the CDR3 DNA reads TGCAGTGCTAGAGTTAGGGACAAGGGGCCTTATGGCTACACCTTC.

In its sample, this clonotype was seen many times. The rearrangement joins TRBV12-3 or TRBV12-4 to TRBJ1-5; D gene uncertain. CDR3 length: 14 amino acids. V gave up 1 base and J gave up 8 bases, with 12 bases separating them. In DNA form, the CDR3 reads TGTGCCAGCAGTTTAGACCCGACCGTCGAGCCCCAGCATTTT. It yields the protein CASSLDPTVEPQHF.

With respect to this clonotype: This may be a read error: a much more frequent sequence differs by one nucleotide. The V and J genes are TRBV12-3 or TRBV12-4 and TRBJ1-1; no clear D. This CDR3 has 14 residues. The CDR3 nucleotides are TGTGCCAGCAGTTTTAGGACGGAGAACTCTGAAGCTTTCTTT. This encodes CASSFRTENSEAFF.

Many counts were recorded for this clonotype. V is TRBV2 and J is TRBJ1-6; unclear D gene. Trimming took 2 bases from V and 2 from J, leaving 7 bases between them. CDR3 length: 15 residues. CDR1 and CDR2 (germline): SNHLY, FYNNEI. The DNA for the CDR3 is TGTGCCAGCAGTGAACGAGGTGCCTATAATTCACCCCTCCACTTT. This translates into CASSERGAYNSPLHF.

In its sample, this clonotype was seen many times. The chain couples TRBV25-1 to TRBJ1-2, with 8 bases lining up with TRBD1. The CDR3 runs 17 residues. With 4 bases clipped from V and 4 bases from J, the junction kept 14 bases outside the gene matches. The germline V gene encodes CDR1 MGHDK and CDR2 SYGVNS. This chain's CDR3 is CASSAHLGQEPFYGYTF. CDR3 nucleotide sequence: TGTGCCAGCAGTGCCCACCTGGGACAGGAGCCCTTCTATGGCTACACCTTC.

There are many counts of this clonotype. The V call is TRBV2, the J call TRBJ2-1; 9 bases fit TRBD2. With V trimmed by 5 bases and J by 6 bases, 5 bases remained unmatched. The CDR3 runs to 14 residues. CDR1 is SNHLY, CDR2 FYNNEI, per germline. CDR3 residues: CASSPGLAGNEQFF. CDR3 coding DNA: TGTGCCAGCAGTCCGGGACTAGCCGGCAATGAGCAGTTCTTC.